This record covers a single T cell receptor (beta chain). CDR1 is SNHLY and CDR2 is FYNNEI in the germline V gene. The germline V and J ends were trimmed by 4 bases and 3 bases, with 13 bases remaining between them. The CDR3 covers 15 residues. The entry originates in a study of blood T cell repertoires in COVID-19. In the study overall: The cDNA or gDNA used as material had been derived from T cells, B-cell-depleted T cells, or PBMCs.

Sequencing used immunoSEQ multiplex PCR; TCRdb keeps in-frame clones, though not all of them. The sample lists 200,000 to 250,000 clones, around 84% occurring once. Sequencing input: peripheral blood. V gene TRBV2 combines with J gene TRBJ1-3, with a weak D call TRBD1 (5 bases). The receptor comes from a man between 35 and 55 years old with acute or convalescent COVID-19. CDR3 sequence (DNA): TGTGCCAGCAGTGCGCTGACAGTGAGTGGAAACACCATATATTTT. This sequence encodes CASSALTVSGNTIYF.